This T cell receptor (beta chain) was sequenced during a study of neurological immune-mediated disorders. The making of cDNA relied on 5'RACE with 10-nucleotide random UMIs. TCRdb used MiXCR to reprocess the 5' RACE reads, holding one entry per CDR3 protein. The sample shows 50,000 to 60,000 distinct CDR3 sequences, 2% to 3% of them seen only once. It was from 2 million PBMCs stored at -80 C that the unsorted libraries were obtained. This clonotype has at least ten counts. As yet, its antigen is unknown. Study findings and constraints: While HTLV-1-associated myelopathy showed the greatest TCR clonal expansion, multiple sclerosis showed the least, falling below healthy controls. One related-CDR3 cluster, which may be a signature, held the repertoires of 18 of 34 multiple sclerosis patients after phylogenetic grouping.

This CDR3 has 11 amino acids. CDR1 and CDR2 from the germline V gene are DFQATT and SNEGSKA (reference sequence). V was trimmed by 6 bases and J by 7 bases, leaving 10 bases between them. The sequenced sample consisted of PBMCs. The receptor was isolated from a man aged 50 to 59 with multiple sclerosis. The chain uses TRBV20-1 and TRBJ2-1; D unresolved. The CDR3 bases are TGCAGTGCGAGACCTCTTAATGAGCAGTTCTTC. Protein product: CSARPLNEQFF.